This entry is about one TCR beta chain. The data stem from a study of blood T cell repertoires in COVID-19. The table came from immunoSEQ multiplex PCR; TCRdb's copy has only in-frame clones and leaves some out. This sample has 70,000 or so clones, with about 90% found just once. This clonotype was sampled from a man aged 45-60 years with active COVID-19. Sequences were obtained from peripheral blood.

The CDR3 spells CASSLQGAGLSPQHF. As DNA, the CDR3 is TGTGCCAGCAGCCTACAGGGGGCAGGCCTTTCGCCCCAGCATTTT. This rearrangement joins TRBV6-6 to TRBJ1-5; 9 bases map to TRBD1. CDR1 is MNHNY, CDR2 SVGAGI, per germline (reference sequence). The CDR3 consists of 15 residues. Germline trimming cut 6 bases from V and 9 bases from J; bases unmatched to any gene: 12.